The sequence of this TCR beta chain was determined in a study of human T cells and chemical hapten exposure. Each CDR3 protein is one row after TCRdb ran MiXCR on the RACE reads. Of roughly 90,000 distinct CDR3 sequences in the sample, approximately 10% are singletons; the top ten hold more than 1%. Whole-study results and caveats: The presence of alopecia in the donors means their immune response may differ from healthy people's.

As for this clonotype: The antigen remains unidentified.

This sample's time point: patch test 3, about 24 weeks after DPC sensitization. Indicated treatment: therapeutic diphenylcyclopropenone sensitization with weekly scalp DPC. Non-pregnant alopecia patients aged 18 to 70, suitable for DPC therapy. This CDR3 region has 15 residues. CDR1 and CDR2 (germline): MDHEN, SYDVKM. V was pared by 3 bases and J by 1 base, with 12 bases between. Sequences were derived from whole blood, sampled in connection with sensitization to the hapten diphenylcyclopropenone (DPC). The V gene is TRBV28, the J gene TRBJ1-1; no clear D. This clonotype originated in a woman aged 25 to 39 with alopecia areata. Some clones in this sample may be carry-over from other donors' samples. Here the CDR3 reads CASSFERNGNTEAFF. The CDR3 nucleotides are TGTGCCAGCAGTTTCGAAAGGAATGGGAACACTGAAGCTTTCTTT.